This T cell receptor (beta chain) was captured by sequencing in a study of blood T cell repertoires in COVID-19. Whole-study context: Material from acute and convalescent COVID-19 was sourced from the United States, Italy and Spain.

Clones were sequenced by immunoSEQ multiplex PCR, and TCRdb holds only the in-frame ones, with some missing. Of 240,000 or so clones listed, around 89% were seen once; the top ten hold under 9.5%. V dropped 0 bases and J dropped 4 bases, with 12 bases sitting between them. Germline V gives CDR1 SGHVS, CDR2 FQNEAQ. CDR3 size: 15 residues. The material sequenced was PBMCs or T cells enriched from blood (not recorded which). The TCR was taken from a middle-aged man who had recovered from COVID-19. The V and J genes are TRBV7-8 and TRBJ1-2; maybe TRBD1 (6 bases). CDR3 region: CASSLAPDSPYGYTF. DNA of the CDR3: TGTGCCAGCAGCTTAGCCCCGGACAGCCCCTATGGCTACACCTTC.